The 21 T cell receptor beta chains reported below all come from one sample, sequenced in a study of blood T cell repertoires in COVID-19. Clones were read by immunoSEQ multiplex PCR, and TCRdb kept only the in-frame ones, dropping some. The data show under 200,000 clones, roughly 84% seen once. The specimen sequenced was PBMCs or T cells enriched from blood (not recorded which). All receptors come from a man aged 55 to 70 who had recovered from COVID-19.

The V and J genes are TRBV5-8 and TRBJ2-2, with D perhaps TRBD2 (6 bases). CDR1 SGHTS and CDR2 YDEGEE come from the germline V gene. With 4 bases removed from V and 5 bases from J, the gap between germline ends came to 15 bases. The CDR3 sequence is 15 residues long. The CDR3 DNA follows: TGTGCCAGCAGCGGGACTCCCGTGCGGACCGGGGAGCTGTTTTTT. This sequence encodes CASSGTPVRTGELFF.

The chain combines TRBV10-3 with TRBJ2-7, with a possible D match to TRBD2 (6 bases). Germline V gives CDR1 ENHRY, CDR2 SYGVKD. The CDR3 loop spans 16 amino acids. Trimming took 3 bases from V and 0 from J, leaving 15 bases between them. The CDR3 region is CAISDPGVRSSYEQYF. The CDR3 region has the DNA TGTGCCATCAGTGACCCGGGGGTCAGAAGCTCCTACGAGCAGTACTTC.

The chain joins TRBV9 to TRBJ1-3; TRBD1 might be the D (6 bases). Germline lookup yields CDR1 SGDLS and CDR2 YYNGEE. This CDR3 is built from 14 residues. Trimming shortened V by 2 bases and J by 4 bases, and 10 bases separated the two germline ends. CDR3 DNA sequence: TGTGCCAGCAGCGTTCGGACAGCCGGAAACACCATATATTTT. Translated: CASSVRTAGNTIYF.

This chain joins TRBV9 and TRBJ2-7, with 8 bases aligning to TRBD1. The germline V gene has CDR1 SGDLS and CDR2 YYNGEE. This CDR3 is 15 amino acids long. V gave up 0 bases and J gave up 2 bases; unmatched junction bases: 4. The CDR3 nucleotides are TGTGCCAGCAGCGTAGGACAGGGGAGGACCTACGAGCAGTACTTC. This gives the protein CASSVGQGRTYEQYF.

The chain couples TRBV6-1 to TRBJ1-2; TRBD1 matches at 7 bases. V trimming: 1 base; J trimming: 0 bases; junction bases outside the gene matches: 8. The germline V gene has CDR1 MNHNS and CDR2 SASEGT. The CDR3 is 17 residues long. CDR3 DNA sequence: TGTGCCAGCAGTGAAGTGGGACAGACACTAGCTAACTATGGCTACACCTTC. It specifies CASSEVGQTLANYGYTF.

This clone occurred a few times. The J gene is TRBJ2-7, the V gene TRBV7-9, with TRBD2 as a possible D gene (6 bases). CDR3 length: 14 amino acids. Trimming pared 5 bases from V and 2 bases from J, leaving 13 bases between. The germline V gene encodes CDR1 SEHNR and CDR2 FQNEAQ (reference sequence). The CDR3 protein is CASSTTGLPYEQYF. Written as DNA, the CDR3 is TGTGCCAGCAGCACAACGGGACTCCCCTACGAGCAGTACTTC.

The chain carries TRBV29-1 and TRBJ1-3; TRBD1 agrees at 7 bases. Germline V CDR1 and CDR2: SQVTM, ANQGSEA. The CDR3 extends over 14 amino acids. V lost 1 base to trimming and J lost 2 bases; unmatched junction nucleotides: 2. The CDR3 bases are TGCAGCGTTGAAGCTACAGGGGCTGGAAACACCATATATTTT. Its translation: CSVEATGAGNTIYF.

The V and J genes are TRBV27 and TRBJ1-5; D is possibly TRBD1 (6 bases). Per the germline V gene, CDR1 is MNHEY and CDR2 is SMNVEV (reference sequence). CDR3 length: 15 amino acids. The V and J ends lost 3 bases and 11 bases respectively, with 20 bases between them. This CDR3 is CASSLGGTPGGAQHF. CDR3 in DNA: TGTGCCAGCAGTTTGGGGGGGACACCAGGTGGGGCCCAGCATTTT.

This chain connects TRBV9 to TRBJ2-7, with TRBD1 identical over 10 bases. The CDR3 runs to 16 residues. V lost 4 bases to trimming and J lost 4 bases; unmatched junction nucleotides: 11. Looked up from germline, CDR1 is SGDLS and CDR2 is YYNGEE. This CDR3 reads CASSPRVGTGEYEQYF. CDR3 in DNA: TGTGCCAGCAGCCCTCGGGTAGGGACAGGGGAATACGAGCAGTACTTC.

J is TRBJ1-1 and V is TRBV5-1; D remains ambiguous. Germline V gives CDR1 SGHRS, CDR2 YFSETQ. This CDR3 is 14 amino acids long. With 0 bases removed from V and 1 base from J, the gap between germline ends came to 7 bases. The CDR3 is CASSLASGNTEAFF. DNA of the CDR3: TGCGCCAGCAGCTTGGCCTCGGGGAACACTGAAGCTTTCTTT.

The V call is TRBV7-6, the J call TRBJ1-1, with TRBD1 matching 7 bases. Trimming took 5 bases from V and 7 from J; bases not matched to a gene: 10. This CDR3 has 14 amino acids. Germline V lookup: CDR1 SGHVS, CDR2 FNYEAQ. The CDR3 DNA follows: TGTGCCAGCAGCCCAGGGGGGACACCGGGTGAAGCTTTCTTT. Translated, it gives CASSPGGTPGEAFF.

The chain carries TRBV2 and TRBJ2-7; TRBD2 agrees at 7 bases. In germline, CDR1 is SNHLY, CDR2 FYNNEI. V lost 8 bases to trimming and J lost 0 bases; unmatched junction nucleotides: 10. The CDR3 covers 15 residues. CDR3 sequence reads: CASAPGGRTSYEQYF. The CDR3 region has the DNA TGTGCCAGCGCCCCGGGCGGGAGAACCTCCTACGAGCAGTACTTC.

The CDR3 DNA reads as TGCGCCAGCAGCTTGGGACAGGGTAACGCCGGGGAGCTGTTTTTT. Translated: CASSLGQGNAGELFF. The chain uses TRBV5-1 and TRBJ2-2; 7 bases align to TRBD1. J was trimmed by 6 bases and V by 0 bases; bases with no gene match: 5. This CDR3 is 15 amino acids long. The germline V gene has CDR1 SGHRS and CDR2 YFSETQ. Drawing the rest from reference TRBV5-1 and TRBJ2-2, the complete variable domain is KAGVTQTPRYLIKTRGQQVTLSCSPISGHRSVSWYQQTPGQGLQFLFEYFSETQRNKGNFPGRFSGRQFSNSRSEMNVSTLELGDSALYLCASSLGQGNAGELFFGEGSRLTVL.

This clone was picked up a small number of times. The J gene is TRBJ2-2, the V gene TRBV6-5; a weak D match, TRBD1 (5 bases). This CDR3 region has 14 residues. Trimming left V 11 bases short and J 2 bases short, with 15 bases between. CDR1 and CDR2 from the germline V gene are MNHEY and SVGAGI. The CDR3 DNA follows: TGTGCCTCAAGCCTAGGACAAAACACCGGGGAGCTGTTTTTT. As protein: CASSLGQNTGELFF.

The V gene is TRBV7-2, the J gene TRBJ1-4; TRBD1 matches 11 bases. V gave up 5 bases and J gave up 8 bases; unmatched junction bases: 10. The CDR3 runs to 16 residues. Germline lookup yields CDR1 SGHTA and CDR2 FQGNSA. The CDR3 region is CASSPFSGTGGEKLFF. The CDR3 coding sequence is TGTGCCAGCAGCCCATTCTCCGGGACAGGGGGGGAAAAACTGTTTTTT.

V gene TRBV20-1 combines with J gene TRBJ2-1; D gene uncertain. The CDR3 covers 14 residues. Germline V gives CDR1 DFQATT, CDR2 SNEGSKA (reference sequence). Trimming shortened V by 3 bases and J by 0 bases, and 9 bases separated the two germline ends. The CDR3 is CSASLGLSYNEQFF. The CDR3, as DNA: TGCAGTGCTAGTCTGGGCCTCTCCTACAATGAGCAGTTCTTC.

The chain is built from TRBV5-6 and TRBJ2-7; 12 nucleotides match TRBD2. The germline V gene encodes CDR1 SGHDT and CDR2 YYEEEE. V dropped 6 bases and J dropped 7; count of bases not matched to a gene: 11. The CDR3 has 15 amino acids. CDR3 nucleotides: TGTGCCAGCACCGGACTAGCGGGGCCCTTGAGGGAGCAGTACTTC. Protein: CASTGLAGPLREQYF.

CDR3 amino acids: CASSLIRSGTGGSGGELFF. DNA of the CDR3: TGTGCCAGCAGCTTAATCCGATCCGGGACAGGGGGGTCTGGCGGGGAGCTGTTTTTT. The V call is TRBV11-2, the J call TRBJ2-2; TRBD1 agrees at 11 bases. CDR3 length equals 19 residues. Germline CDR1 and CDR2: SGHAT and FQNNGV. The V gene end was trimmed by 2 bases and the J gene end by 7 bases; junction bases not matched to a gene: 15.

The J gene is TRBJ2-2, the V gene TRBV10-2; TRBD2 agrees at 10 bases. The CDR3 spans 18 residues. V was pared by 0 bases and J by 5 bases, with 9 bases of the junction left unmatched. CDR1 and CDR2 from the germline V gene are WSHSY and SAAADI. This chain's CDR3 is CASSESIGLAGETGELFF. In nucleotides, the CDR3 is TGCGCCAGCAGTGAGTCGATTGGGCTAGCGGGAGAGACCGGGGAGCTGTTTTTT.

The genes are TRBV7-8 and TRBJ1-5, with 8 bases fitting TRBD1. Germline trimming cut 6 bases from V and 4 bases from J; bases unmatched to any gene: 8. Germline V lookup: CDR1 SGHVS, CDR2 FQNEAQ. This CDR3 spans 15 amino acids. The CDR3: CASSTSRGRNQPQHF. In DNA, the CDR3 is TGTGCCAGCAGTACGTCCAGGGGGCGTAATCAGCCCCAGCATTTT.

The chain employs TRBV5-1 and TRBJ1-3; the match to TRBD1 covers 9 bases. Trimming removed 3 bases from V and 2 bases from J; junction bases left unmatched: 3. CDR3 length: 15 residues. The germline CDR1 and CDR2 sequences are SGHRS and YFSETQ. CDR3 in DNA: TGCGCCAGCAGCTGGGGACAGGGAGCTGGAAACACCATATATTTT. This codes for CASSWGQGAGNTIYF.